The entry below gives a single T cell receptor (beta chain) sequence along with its context. What it binds is not known. This entry belongs to a study of T cell responses to AZD1222 COVID-19 vaccine. Study-wide results and limits: Sampling that yielded the repertoires occurred only after the peak T cell response. The sample set comprised mostly white British donors with more females, and clonal diversity was possibly underestimated. Compared with day 0, the breadth and depth of the Spike-specific TCR repertoire rose significantly after two doses of AZD1222.

The CDR3 spans 10 residues. V lost 8 bases, J lost 2 bases, and 7 bases lay in between. Looked up from germline, CDR1 is DFQATT and CDR2 is SNEGSKA (reference sequence). Clones were sequenced by immunoSEQ multiplex PCR, and TCRdb holds only the in-frame ones, with some missing. The repertoire holds 150,000 to 200,000 clones, with about 90% as singletons. The clonotype comes from an adult who received the AZD1222 COVID-19 vaccine. The rearrangement links TRBV20-1 to TRBJ2-7; perhaps D is TRBD1 or TRBD2 (5 bases each). The source material was peripheral blood, sampled 28 days after the second AZD1222 dose. The CDR3 DNA reads TGCAGTTTGGGGGCCTACGAGCAGTACTTC. Translated, it gives CSLGAYEQYF.